The 27 T cell receptor beta chains reported below all come from one sample, sequenced in a study of cytomegalovirus exposure and HLA in healthy donors. PCR involved 60 Vbeta and 13 Jbeta primers. Only in-frame clones appear in the TCRdb table, and some are missing; sequencing was by immunoSEQ multiplex PCR. The sample has under 200,000 clones, 60% to 85% seen once. Sequenced input: PBMCs. The receptor set was obtained from a woman aged 25 to 39 in good health and CMV-seronegative.

This rearrangement joins TRBV2 to TRBJ2-5, with D tentatively TRBD2 (6 bases). V dropped 10 bases and J dropped 3 bases, with 15 bases sitting between them. This CDR3 has 13 amino acids. Germline V lookup: CDR1 SNHLY, CDR2 FYNNEI. The CDR3: CATGGFTEETQYF. In nucleotides, the CDR3 is TGTGCCACCGGGGGTTTCACCGAAGAGACCCAGTACTTC.

This clone was observed a few times. The CDR3 here is CASSPQGPGQETQYF. CDR3 bases: TGTGCCAGCAGTCCACAGGGCCCGGGCCAAGAGACCCAGTACTTC. The rearrangement links TRBV27 to TRBJ2-5; tentative D call: TRBD1 (6 bases). Germline V gives CDR1 MNHEY, CDR2 SMNVEV (reference sequence). The V gene lost 5 bases and the J gene lost 1 base, with 14 bases spanning the gap. The CDR3 spans 15 residues.

The chain links TRBV2 to TRBJ1-2, with unresolved D. Germline CDR1 reads SNHLY; CDR2 reads FYNNEI. Trimming removed 3 bases from V and 8 bases from J, with 10 bases in between. The CDR3 length is 12 residues. CDR3 loop: CASSESTMGYTF. Written as DNA, the CDR3 is TGTGCCAGCAGTGAGTCGACAATGGGCTACACCTTC.

The chain uses TRBV2 and TRBJ2-7, with 7 bases identical to TRBD2. Germline V gene sequence: CDR1 SNHLY, CDR2 FYNNEI. This CDR3 is built from 15 residues. V lost 7 bases and J lost 7; bases outside the gene matches: 16. The CDR3 DNA sequence: TGTGCCAGCAAGCTGGCTGGGGGGGGACGACGGGAGCAGTACTTC. This gives the protein CASKLAGGGRREQYF.

The genes are TRBV5-1 and TRBJ2-1; D is ambiguous. The CDR3 extends over 14 amino acids. Germline V gives CDR1 SGHRS, CDR2 YFSETQ. The V end lost 0 bases, the J end lost 8 bases, and 12 bases lay between the germline ends. CDR3 sequence: CASSLDTRVDEQFF. DNA for the CDR3: TGCGCCAGCAGCTTGGACACTCGGGTTGATGAGCAGTTCTTC.

The V and J genes are TRBV5-1 and TRBJ2-7; 7 nucleotides align to TRBD2. This CDR3 contains 15 residues. Germline lookup yields CDR1 SGHRS and CDR2 YFSETQ. Trimming took 5 bases from V and 0 from J; bases not matched to a gene: 8. The CDR3 region is CASRPGGGSSYEQYF. For the CDR3, the DNA is TGCGCCAGCAGACCGGGGGGAGGGAGCTCCTACGAGCAGTACTTC. The variable domain in full, completed from reference TRBV5-1 and TRBJ2-7, reads KAGVTQTPRYLIKTRGQQVTLSCSPISGHRSVSWYQQTPGQGLQFLFEYFSETQRNKGNFPGRFSGRQFSNSRSEMNVSTLELGDSALYLCASRPGGGSSYEQYFGPGTRLTVT.

The chain couples TRBV10-3 to TRBJ2-7, with D possibly TRBD2 on 5 matching bases. The V gene's germline CDR1 is ENHRY and CDR2 SYGVKD. This CDR3 has 12 residues. V shed 6 bases and J shed 7 bases, with 13 bases lying between them. Here the CDR3 reads CAIRDLIGEQYF. The DNA for the CDR3 is TGTGCCATCAGGGACTTAATCGGAGAGCAGTACTTC.

The V call is TRBV4-1, the J call TRBJ2-7; no clear D. The CDR3 length is 14 residues. CDR1 is MGHRA, CDR2 YSYEKL, per germline. V was pared by 4 bases and J by 5 bases, with 15 bases between. The CDR3 nucleotides are TGCGCCAGCAGCCGGCCCTTCGCGGTCGACGAGCAGTACTTC. Translation: CASSRPFAVDEQYF.

This clone was seen more than once but under ten times. The rearrangement links TRBV2 to TRBJ1-6; possible D gene TRBD1, 5 bases. The CDR3 length is 15 residues. The ends were cut back, 5 bases at V and 3 bases at J, with 11 bases in the middle. CDR1 is SNHLY, CDR2 FYNNEI, per germline. CDR3 DNA sequence: TGTGCCAGCAGTCCTACGACAGACTATAATTCACCCCTCCACTTT. Translating it yields CASSPTTDYNSPLHF. Full variable domain (missing parts from reference TRBV2 and TRBJ1-6): EPEVTQTPSHQVTQMGQEVILRCVPISNHLYFYWYRQILGQKVEFLVSFYNNEISEKSEIFDDQFSVERPDGSNFTLKIRSTKLEDSAMYFCASSPTTDYNSPLHFGNGTRLTVT.

CDR3 loop: CAIGKGNNQPQHF. CDR3 nucleotide sequence: TGTGCCATCGGTAAGGGGAACAATCAGCCCCAGCATTTT. V gene TRBV10-3 combines with J gene TRBJ1-5, with a tentative D call TRBD1 (5 bases). Germline V gene sequence: CDR1 ENHRY, CDR2 SYGVKD. V lost 8 bases to trimming and J lost 3 bases, with 11 bases between them. The CDR3 extends over 13 amino acids.

The J gene is TRBJ1-1, the V gene TRBV25-1, with 9 bases fitting TRBD1. With V trimmed by 4 bases and J by 3 bases, 9 bases remained unmatched. The germline V gene has CDR1 MGHDK and CDR2 SYGVNS. CDR3 length: 16 residues. As DNA, the CDR3 is TGTGCCAGCAGTGGTACCCACAGGGGGCTATACACTGAAGCTTTCTTT. Its protein is CASSGTHRGLYTEAFF.

The CDR3 sequence is CASSPVRSRHTEAFF. Here the CDR3 DNA reads TGTGCCAGCAGCCCAGTTAGAAGCAGGCACACTGAAGCTTTCTTT. The chain combines TRBV11-2 with TRBJ1-1; D ambiguous. Germline CDR1 reads SGHAT; CDR2 reads FQNNGV. Trimming stripped 5 bases from V and 3 bases from J, with 16 bases between. CDR3 length equals 15 residues.

Concerning this clone itself: The sample holds other DNA sequences that translate to the same CDR3. The gene calls are TRBV5-1 and TRBJ2-5; tentative D call: TRBD1 (5 bases). Germline values: CDR1 SGHRS, CDR2 YFSETQ. The CDR3 runs to 13 residues. V was shortened by 1 base and J by 5 bases, with 9 bases between the two germline ends. CDR3 bases: TGCGCCAGCAGCTTGTCTCCAGGGGAGACCCAGTACTTC. Its translation: CASSLSPGETQYF.

The chain is built from TRBV25-1 and TRBJ1-4, with D unresolved. This CDR3 region has 15 residues. Trimming took off 2 bases at V and 8 bases at J, with 15 bases between the two ends. Germline V gives CDR1 MGHDK, CDR2 SYGVNS. Written as DNA, the CDR3 is TGTGCCAGCAGTGAACCTTCCGTAACGAGCGAAAAACTGTTTTTT. It specifies CASSEPSVTSEKLFF.

The V call is TRBV9, the J call TRBJ2-5; 7 bases are a match to TRBD1. The CDR3 spans 15 residues. Germline V CDR1 and CDR2: SGDLS, YYNGEE. V gave up 1 base and J gave up 5 bases; unmatched junction bases: 8. The CDR3 bases are TGTGCCAGCAGCGTACTCAGAGGGGGCTGGGAGACCCAGTACTTC. Translating it yields CASSVLRGGWETQYF.

The J gene is TRBJ2-7, the V gene TRBV2; D perhaps matches TRBD2 (5 bases). Trimming shortened V by 7 bases and J by 3 bases, and 13 bases separated the two germline ends. This CDR3 has 13 residues. The germline V gene has CDR1 SNHLY and CDR2 FYNNEI. The CDR3 spells CASNGDLVYEQYF. The CDR3 DNA is TGTGCCAGCAACGGGGATCTTGTCTACGAGCAGTACTTC.

The chain links TRBV5-4 to TRBJ1-1; D may be TRBD1 (5 bases). The CDR3 is 14 residues long. In germline, CDR1 is SGHNT, CDR2 YYREEE (reference sequence). V was trimmed by 3 bases and J by 6 bases, leaving 15 bases between them. The CDR3 here is CASSYLDGGAEAFF. Written as DNA, the CDR3 is TGTGCCAGCAGCTATCTTGACGGGGGGGCTGAAGCTTTCTTT.

This sequence joins TRBV9 and TRBJ2-2; 9 nucleotides align to TRBD2. The CDR3 loop spans 16 amino acids. V was clipped by 3 bases and J by 3 bases; unmatched bases: 6. Germline CDR1 is SGDLS and CDR2 is YYNGEE. The DNA for the CDR3 is TGTGCCAGCAGCGCAAGCGGGGGGCGGGACACCGGGGAGCTGTTTTTT. This encodes CASSASGGRDTGELFF.

With regard to this clone: Compared with germline, one end of the junction differs, possibly owing to a read error. The chain links TRBV15 to TRBJ2-6; 8 nucleotides match TRBD1. CDR3 size: 17 residues. Germline-derived CDR1 and CDR2 are LNHNV and YYDKDF (reference sequence). CDR3 sequence reads: CATHRGILRSGANGLTF. CDR3 in DNA: TGTGCCACCCACAGGGGGATTTTGCGCTCTGGGGCCAACGGCCTGACTTTC.

The chain recombines TRBV6-5 with TRBJ1-1; D possibly corresponds to TRBD1 (5 bases). V lost 0 bases, J lost 1 base, and 9 bases lay in between. CDR3 size: 15 residues. CDR1 is MNHEY and CDR2 is SVGAGI in the germline V gene. The CDR3 here is CASSYSAGKNTEAFF. The CDR3 DNA sequence: TGTGCCAGCAGTTACTCAGCAGGGAAGAACACTGAAGCTTTCTTT.

This chain joins TRBV5-1 and TRBJ2-3, with D perhaps matching TRBD2 (5 bases). V gave up 9 bases and J gave up 6 bases, with 20 bases separating them. The length of the CDR3 is 14 residues. Germline V gene sequence: CDR1 SGHRS, CDR2 YFSETQ. CDR3 sequence reads: CATALGAGGDTQYF. DNA for the CDR3: TGCGCCACCGCGCTCGGAGCCGGCGGGGATACGCAGTATTTT.

CDR3 in DNA: TGTGCCAGTAGAGTGGCAGGGGCGGAAAACACCATATATTTT. It translates to CASRVAGAENTIYF. The gene calls are TRBV19 and TRBJ1-3; TRBD1 might be the D (6 bases). The V gene lost 6 bases and the J gene lost 6 bases, with 15 bases spanning the gap. The CDR3 is made up of 14 amino acids. Germline assignment: CDR1 LNHDA and CDR2 SQIVND (reference sequence). Based on the CDR3 plus reference TRBV19 and TRBJ1-3, the full variable domain is DGGITQSPKYLFRKEGQNVTLSCEQNLNHDAMYWYRQDPGQGLRLIYYSQIVNDFQKGDIAEGYSVSREKKESFPLTVTSAQKNPTAFYLCASRVAGAENTIYFGEGSWLTVV.

The genes are TRBV4-2 and TRBJ2-1; TRBD2 matches 8 bases. Unmatched junction bases numbered 6, after V lost 1 base and J lost 4 bases. The CDR3 sequence is 16 residues long. Germline CDR1 reads LGHNA; CDR2 reads YNFKEQ. This chain's CDR3 is CASSQGGGGPYNEQFF. CDR3 nucleotides: TGTGCCAGCAGCCAAGGTGGCGGGGGGCCTTACAATGAGCAGTTCTTC.

The chain recombines TRBV28 with TRBJ2-7; 11 positions agree with TRBD1. V shed 5 bases and J 2 bases; nucleotides not matched to a gene: 5. The CDR3 is 15 residues long. CDR1 MDHEN and CDR2 SYDVKM come from the germline V gene. In DNA form, the CDR3 reads TGTGCCAGCAGTCCCACGGGACAGGGGGCCTACGAGCAGTACTTC. Protein sequence: CASSPTGQGAYEQYF.

V usage is TRBV2 and J usage is TRBJ1-2; 8 bases agree with TRBD1. Germline CDR1 reads SNHLY; CDR2 reads FYNNEI. After removal of 0 bases from V and 4 bases from J, the junction contained 4 bases not matched to a gene. The CDR3 length is 15 residues. CDR3 coding DNA: TGTGCCAGCAGTGAAGCCCCCGGGACAGGCTATGGCTACACCTTC. Amino acids: CASSEAPGTGYGYTF.

The chain joins TRBV5-1 to TRBJ2-5; D is uncertain. The J call is doubtful: the DNA matches TRBJ2-7 better. Per the germline V gene, CDR1 is SGHRS and CDR2 is YFSETQ. This CDR3 spans 14 amino acids. CDR3 residues: CASSALESVGEQYF. CDR3 in DNA: TGCGCCAGCAGCGCCCTAGAATCTGTAGGCGAGCAGTACTTC.

The chain employs TRBV7-9 and TRBJ1-1; tentative D call: TRBD1 (6 bases). The length of the CDR3 is 14 residues. The V end was cut by 3 bases, the J end by 4 bases, with 12 bases between. Germline V gene sequence: CDR1 SEHNR, CDR2 FQNEAQ (reference sequence). CDR3 sequence reads: CASSFPGESTEAFF. As DNA, the CDR3 is TGTGCCAGCAGCTTCCCAGGGGAGAGCACTGAAGCTTTCTTT.